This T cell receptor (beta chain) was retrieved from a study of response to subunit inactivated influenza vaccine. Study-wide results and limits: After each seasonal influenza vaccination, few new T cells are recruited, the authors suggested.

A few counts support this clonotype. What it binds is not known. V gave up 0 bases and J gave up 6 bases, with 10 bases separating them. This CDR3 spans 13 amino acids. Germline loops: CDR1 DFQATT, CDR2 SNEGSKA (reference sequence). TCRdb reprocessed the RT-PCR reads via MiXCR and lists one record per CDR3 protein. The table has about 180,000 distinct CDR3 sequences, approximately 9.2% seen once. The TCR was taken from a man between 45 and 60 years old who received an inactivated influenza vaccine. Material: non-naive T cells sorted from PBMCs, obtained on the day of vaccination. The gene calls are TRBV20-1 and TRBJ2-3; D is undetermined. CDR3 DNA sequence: TGCAGTGCTAGAGATATAGGGATGGATACGCAGTATTTT. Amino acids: CSARDIGMDTQYF.